The following is a TCR beta chain sequence with its context. Its antigen is not identified. The sample originates from a study of T cell repertoires in cytomegalovirus infection. Background on the study: As its CMV epitopes, the study selected recently identified HLA-C-restricted and well-studied HLA-B-restricted targets. From public TCR beta signatures came an indication of both CMV infection and matching HLA type. Study outcomes and limitations: CMV-specific TCR beta clonotypes restricted by HLA-C dominated the ex vivo response.

MiXCR was run by TCRdb on the reads, yielding one entry per CDR3 protein. The table has about a million distinct CDR3 sequences, under 40% seen once. The sample was cultured CD8+ T cells from PBMCs, taken from culture after CMV antigen stimulation. This clonotype originated in a human donor in good health (CMV status not recorded). Some clones in this sample may be carry-over from other donors' samples.

The CDR3 sequence is CASSWDNWDGYTF. For the CDR3, the DNA is TGTGCCAGCAGCTGGGACAACTGGGATGGCTACACCTTC. This chain links TRBV12-3 or TRBV12-4 with TRBJ1-2, with TRBD1 as a possible D gene (6 bases). V lost 6 bases and J lost 6, with 14 bases in between. The CDR3 has 13 residues.